This section outlines one TCR beta chain sequence together with its context. The antigen it binds to is not known. Base qualities were left out, and no much larger clone turns up one base away. The immunoSEQ assay, a bias-controlled multiplex PCR using V- and J-specific primers, was used to amplify TCR beta CDR3 regions from genomic DNA. In a second PCR step, a proprietary barcode and Illumina adapter sequences were attached to the CDR3 amplicons. An Illumina MiSeq instrument was used for sequencing of the CDR3 libraries. In the original analysis: Export and quality control were done with immunoSEQ Analyzer 3.0, while downstream analyses used R Bioconductor and Immunarch. Only productive rearrangements within the normalized downsampled data set were used in the calculation of repertoire metrics. Clonotypes larger than 5 templates in the normalized cohort were defined as pathologically expanded. Repertoire diversity was measured with the Inverse Simpson Index. CMV-specificity analyses were carried out on the non-normalized data set to capture all clonotypes. In TCRdb, the immuneACCESS table is reduced to in-frame sequences with V and J assigned. These tables do not hold every clone; where another copy was compared, an unresolved V gene accounts for under half, and the others remain unexplained. D and trimming were read from the DNA, whereas the V and J calls and clone size are those reported in that table. Within this sample are 10,000 to 15,000 clones, with roughly 92% of them counted one time only. The ten largest clones capture 7.8% of the sample.

This sample stems from a study of T cell clonotyping in hematopoietic cell transplantation (dated by TCRdb to about 2021). Study-level background: A total of some 130 blood samples were collected in the study from approximately 32 consecutive transplant recipients and their related donors. Recruitment of patients was conducted between 2015 and January 2017, and follow-up was continued until late 2020 or death.

Overall study results and their limits: The sample size was limited, and because cells were not sorted, the contributions of CD4 and CD8 repertoires could not be separated. After transplant, TCR diversity in recipients dropped, and pathologically expanded clonotypes climbed progressively between day 30 and day 180. Just a small fraction of recipient repertoires overlapped with donor repertoires, and more than 97% appeared de novo at the given depth. Inverse Simpson Index values from donors and from recipients before transplant predicted broader TCR repertoire diversity after transplant.

This specimen's time point label, interpreted: 100 days after allo-HCT. Blood from recipients was drawn about 28 days before transplant and again at days 30, 100 and 180 after transplant. Nuclei Lysis Solution was used to extract genomic DNA from fresh or cryopreserved unfractionated peripheral blood mononuclear cells. The sample in question was PBMCs, obtained 100 days after allogeneic stem cell transplant. The TCR sequence derives from a female patient in her fifties or sixties who had an allogeneic stem cell transplant from an unrelated donor, so the T cells may come from the graft donor. Some clones in this sample may be carry-over from other donors' samples.

This receptor has the CDR3 CASSGTSEAYEQYF. Here is the DNA: TGTGCCAGCTCGGGGACTAGCGAAGCCTACGAGCAGTACTTC. This chain is built from TRBV7-9 and TRBJ2-7, and TRBD2 aligns with 10 junction nucleotides. CDR1 and CDR2 are read off the germline V gene (reference sequence) as SEHNR and FQNEAQ. From the cysteine through the phenylalanine, the CDR3 covers 14 amino acids. CDR3 DNA only is kept here, 42 bases in frame from base 1. Trimming takes 8 bases off V and 2 bases off J; junction bases not matched to a gene: 6.